Listed here are 6 T cell receptor beta chains from one sample, sequenced in a study of cytomegalovirus exposure and HLA in healthy donors. The PCR made use of 60 Vbeta and 13 Jbeta primers. Clones were read by immunoSEQ multiplex PCR, and TCRdb kept only the in-frame ones, dropping some. This table has around 67,000 clones, 75% to 90% appearing once. The sequenced material came from PBMCs. These receptors came from a woman aged 30 to 39 in good health and CMV-seropositive.

J is TRBJ2-7 and V is TRBV27; 8 bases fit TRBD2. This CDR3 region has 15 residues. CDR1 MNHEY and CDR2 SMNVEV come from the germline V gene (reference sequence). V was clipped by 7 bases and J by 1 base; unmatched bases: 9. The CDR3 reads CASKLRTSLSYEQYF. CDR3 sequence (DNA): TGTGCCAGCAAACTTAGGACTAGCTTATCCTACGAGCAGTACTTC.

J is TRBJ1-2 and V is TRBV6-1; maybe TRBD1 (5 bases). This CDR3 region has 12 residues. Germline loops: CDR1 MNHNS, CDR2 SASEGT. V dropped 8 bases and J dropped 6 bases, with 13 bases sitting between them. The CDR3 DNA reads as TGTGCCAGCTATCGCGGGGGTAATGGCTACACCTTC. Translating it yields CASYRGGNGYTF.

The gene calls are TRBV4-1 and TRBJ1-1, with 9 positions matching TRBD1. The CDR3 contains 17 residues. The V segment lost 3 bases and the J segment 6 bases; nucleotides outside the gene matches: 14. Germline lookup yields CDR1 MGHRA and CDR2 YSYEKL. CDR3 protein: CASSQQQKGQGSAEAFF. The CDR3 DNA follows: TGCGCCAGCAGCCAGCAGCAAAAGGGACAGGGATCAGCTGAAGCTTTCTTT.

The chain has TRBV30 and TRBJ1-2, with a tentative D call TRBD1 (6 bases). The CDR3 consists of 14 residues. Trimming shortened V by 5 bases and J by 6 bases, and 19 bases separated the two germline ends. Germline V gene sequence: CDR1 GTSNPN, CDR2 SVGIG (reference sequence). This CDR3 reads CAWGLLGQRHGYTF. The CDR3 DNA sequence: TGTGCCTGGGGTCTTCTCGGACAGAGACATGGCTACACCTTC.

The CDR3 DNA reads TGCGCCAGCAGCTTGGCCCTAGCCCGGGGAGATACGCAGTATTTT. It is translated as CASSLALARGDTQYF. The chain recombines TRBV5-1 with TRBJ2-3, with a weak D call TRBD2 (5 bases). Trimming took off 0 bases at V and 5 bases at J, with 13 bases between the two ends. The CDR3 is made up of 15 amino acids. Germline CDR1 reads SGHRS; CDR2 reads YFSETQ.

Only one count was recorded for this clone. The chain is built from TRBV27 and TRBJ1-3; D ambiguous. This CDR3 spans 13 amino acids. Deletions cut 0 bases from V and 9 bases from J, with 9 bases between. Germline lookup yields CDR1 MNHEY and CDR2 SMNVEV (reference sequence). CDR3 sequence reads: CASSLSHGGTIYF. CDR3 nucleotides: TGTGCCAGCAGTTTATCCCACGGAGGCACCATATATTTT.